This T cell receptor beta chain was recovered during a study of Graves' ophthalmopathy and Graves' hyperthyroidism. Across the whole study: Peripheral blood sampling preceded any treatment and occurred at initial diagnosis. Study outcomes and limitations: In blood appeared most of the expanded thyroid clonotypes whose frequency exceeded 0.001.

RNA transcripts yielded amplified TCR beta CDR3 regions. First-round RT-PCR with HTBI primers preceded a second-round multiplex PCR. TCRdb analysed the multiplex PCR reads with MiXCR anew, one entry per CDR3 protein. Of 150,000 to 200,000 distinct CDR3 sequences listed, 39% were seen once; the top ten hold about 8.2%. Worth noting for this clonotype: Its antigen is currently unknown.

Patients were excluded if they had other autoimmune diseases or uncontrolled infections, and likewise if pregnancy or lactation applied. The diagnosis was founded upon clinical symptoms, serum thyroxine, TRAb, thyroid ultrasound and orbital computed tomography. The CDR3 spans 13 residues. Germline loops: CDR1 SNHLY, CDR2 FYNNEI. The ends lost 6 bases at V and 6 bases at J; junction bases unmatched: 7. The V gene is TRBV2, the J gene TRBJ1-1; 7 bases fit TRBD1. The TCR originated in a man under 40 with Graves' ophthalmopathy. The sequenced sample consisted of peripheral blood. The CDR3 sequence is CASRVITGAEAFF. CDR3 sequence (DNA): TGTGCCAGCAGAGTAATTACAGGGGCTGAAGCTTTCTTT.